These 17 T cell receptor beta chains were all obtained from the same sample, sequenced in a study of blood T cell repertoires in COVID-19 (dated by TCRdb to 2020 to 2021). The method behind the library was the immunoSEQ multiplex PCR assay. TCRdb re-hosts the immuneACCESS table, in-frame sequences only. Its copies lack some clones; in the studies checked, an unresolved V gene accounts for under half of them, and the cause for the rest is not known. The sample includes around 170,000 clones, with approximately 91% observed a single time. The top ten clonotypes cover nearly 0.55% of the sample. Sequencing used peripheral blood. The receptors come from a man aged 45-65 years with acute or convalescent COVID-19.

The V call is TRBV30, the J call TRBJ2-5, with D possibly matching TRBD1 (5 bases). This CDR3 has 16 amino acids. CDR1 is GTSNPN, CDR2 SVGIG, per germline (reference sequence). Trimming cost V 0 bases and J 2 bases, with 16 bases left between them. Here the CDR3 DNA reads TGTGCCTGGAGTGTACGGGTTGGGGCATCTCAAGAGACCCAGTACTTC. Translation gives CAWSVRVGASQETQYF.

V usage is TRBV4-3 and J usage is TRBJ2-1; 9 nucleotides align to TRBD2. The CDR3 loop spans 18 amino acids. With 3 bases clipped from V and 6 bases from J, the junction kept 15 bases outside the gene matches. The V gene's germline CDR1 is LGHNA and CDR2 YSLEER. This CDR3 is CASSQDFLGAGGPNEQFF. The CDR3 nucleotides are TGCGCCAGCAGCCAGGATTTCCTTGGGGCGGGGGGGCCCAATGAGCAGTTCTTC.

Only one count was recorded for this clone. V usage is TRBV21-1 and J usage is TRBJ2-7; the table's D call of TRBD1 was not tested on the DNA. TRBV21-1 has pseudogene status. This CDR3 is built from 15 residues. CDR3 nucleotides: TGTGCCAGCAGCAAAGAAACAGGCCAATCCTACGAGCAGTACGTC. Encoded protein: CASSKETGQSYEQYV.

The V gene is TRBV23-1, the J gene TRBJ2-5; D is possibly TRBD1 (6 bases). TRBV23-1 falls under the ORF class, with uncertain function. V was trimmed by 4 bases and J by 5 bases, leaving 20 bases between them. The CDR3 length is 16 residues. The CDR3, as DNA: TGCGCCAGCAGTCCCCAGGGGTGGGGAGAGGGCGAGACCCAGTACTTC. Translation gives CASSPQGWGEGETQYF.

The chain has TRBV4-1 and TRBJ2-3; TRBD1 matches 8 bases. This CDR3 region has 15 residues. V lost 3 bases to trimming and J lost 2 bases; unmatched junction nucleotides: 4. Germline V gene lookup returns CDR1 MGHRA and CDR2 YSYEKL. This chain's CDR3 is CASSQQGADTDTQYF. CDR3 DNA: TGCGCCAGCAGCCAGCAGGGGGCGGACACAGATACGCAGTATTTT.

The chain has TRBV7-8 and TRBJ2-2; D is perhaps TRBD2 (6 bases). The V and J ends lost 5 bases and 7 bases respectively, with 17 bases between them. The CDR3 consists of 15 residues. Germline lookup yields CDR1 SGHVS and CDR2 FQNEAQ. As DNA, the CDR3 is TGTGCCAGCAGCCGAGGTGGGACTGGCGGCGGGGAGCTGTTTTTT. This gives the protein CASSRGGTGGGELFF.

V and J are TRBV30 and TRBJ2-3; D is ambiguous. Germline V gives CDR1 GTSNPN, CDR2 SVGIG (reference sequence). Trimming pared 0 bases from V and 8 bases from J, leaving 6 bases between. CDR3 length: 11 amino acids. CDR3 loop: CAWSVRSTQYF. The CDR3 nucleotides read TGTGCCTGGAGTGTACGTAGTACGCAGTATTTT.

The V gene is TRBV6-1, the J gene TRBJ1-4; 7 positions match TRBD1. The CDR3 spans 15 residues. CDR1 MNHNS and CDR2 SASEGT come from the germline V gene. V lost 0 bases and J lost 5; bases outside the gene matches: 3. CDR3 protein: CASSEAGQPNEKLFF. The DNA of the CDR3 is TGTGCCAGCAGTGAAGCGGGACAGCCGAATGAAAAACTGTTTTTT.

The chain has TRBV6-9 and TRBJ1-1; TRBD1 matches 8 bases. V gave up 10 bases and J gave up 3 bases; unmatched junction bases: 13. The germline gives CDR1 MNHGY, CDR2 SVAAGI. CDR3 size: 15 residues. CDR3 nucleotide sequence: TGTGCCACATCACAGGGGGTACGTGGTGACACTGAAGCTTTCTTT. Protein: CATSQGVRGDTEAFF.

The rearrangement joins TRBV28 to TRBJ2-3; tentatively, D is TRBD2 (6 bases). With 5 bases removed from V and 1 base from J, the gap between germline ends came to 7 bases. CDR3 size: 13 residues. Germline CDR1 is MDHEN and CDR2 is SYDVKM. Here the CDR3 reads CASSTGGTDTQYF. The CDR3 DNA reads as TGTGCCAGCAGTACGGGAGGCACAGATACGCAGTATTTT. Drawing the rest from reference TRBV28 and TRBJ2-3, the complete variable domain is DVKVTQSSRYLVKRTGEKVFLECVQDMDHENMFWYRQDPGLGLRLIYFSYDVKMKEKGDIPEGYSVSREKKERFSLILESASTNQTSMYLCASSTGGTDTQYFGPGTRLTVL.

The chain recombines TRBV3-1 (or the pseudogene TRBV3-2) with TRBJ2-2, with 7 bases that match TRBD1. Per the germline V gene, CDR1 is LGHDT and CDR2 is YNNKEL (reference sequence). The CDR3 runs 17 residues. J lost 0 bases, V lost 1 base, and 5 bases had no gene match. Here the CDR3 DNA reads TGTGCCAGCAGCCAAGCTTTTGGGACAGCGAACACCGGGGAGCTGTTTTTT. Protein product: CASSQAFGTANTGELFF.

The genes are TRBV18 and TRBJ1-1; unclear D gene. The CDR3 runs 15 residues. V was pared by 0 bases and J by 4 bases, with 12 bases between. Germline CDR1 reads KGHSH; CDR2 reads LQKENI. For the CDR3, the DNA is TGTGCCAGCTCACCACCGATGCAGCGGGGCACTGAAGCTTTCTTT. Its protein is CASSPPMQRGTEAFF.

This clone was counted a single time. This chain uses TRBV18 with TRBJ2-1; 10 nucleotides align to TRBD2. Trimming at V came to 8 bases and at J to 8 bases, leaving 6 bases not matched to a gene. Germline values: CDR1 KGHSH, CDR2 LQKENI. The length of the CDR3 is 13 residues. The CDR3 loop reads CASGPGTSDEQFF. CDR3 in DNA: TGTGCCAGCGGACCGGGGACTAGCGATGAGCAGTTCTTC.

The chain links TRBV18 to TRBJ2-7; 8 positions match TRBD2. Germline assignment: CDR1 KGHSH and CDR2 LQKENI. The J segment lost 6 bases and the V segment lost 6 bases, leaving 1 base of the junction unmatched. The CDR3 contains 11 residues. This CDR3 is CASSAGGEQYV. CDR3 nucleotide sequence: TGTGCCAGCTCCGCGGGGGGCGAGCAGTACGTC.

The genes are TRBV28 and TRBJ1-5, with D uncertain. This CDR3 region has 18 residues. V gave up 1 base and J gave up 0 bases, with 16 bases separating them. The germline V gene has CDR1 MDHEN and CDR2 SYDVKM. The CDR3, as DNA: TGTGCCAGCAGTTTATTTGGGTCGGCAGGCTATAGCAATCAGCCCCAGCATTTT. Translating gives CASSLFGSAGYSNQPQHF. The full variable domain, with the rest looked up from reference TRBV28 and TRBJ1-5, is DVKVTQSSRYLVKRTGEKVFLECVQDMDHENMFWYRQDPGLGLRLIYFSYDVKMKEKGDIPEGYSVSREKKERFSLILESASTNQTSMYLCASSLFGSAGYSNQPQHFGDGTRLSIL.

This clone turned up a few times. Other DNA sequences in the same sample also yield this CDR3. The gene calls are TRBV5-1 and TRBJ2-1; TRBD1 matches at 8 bases. This CDR3 comprises 14 residues. V lost 4 bases to trimming and J lost 7 bases; unmatched junction nucleotides: 7. CDR1 is SGHRS and CDR2 is YFSETQ in the germline V gene. DNA of the CDR3: TGCGCCAGCAGCCCTGGACAGGGATTTAATGAGCAGTTCTTC. Amino acid sequence: CASSPGQGFNEQFF.

The chain combines TRBV28 with TRBJ2-7; TRBD1 matches at 7 bases. Germline CDR1 reads MDHEN; CDR2 reads SYDVKM. The CDR3 runs to 15 residues. J was trimmed by 3 bases and V by 5 bases; bases with no gene match: 10. The CDR3 bases are TGTGCCAGCAGTCCCCGTTGGGACAGAGTCTACGAGCAGTACTTC. It specifies CASSPRWDRVYEQYF.